The clone carrying this T cell receptor (beta chain) was observed many times. Its antigen remains unknown. This entry is derived from a study of CD8+CD57+ T cells in acquired aplastic anemia. Study overall: On average, sorted CD4+ and CD8+ cells gave 3.2 ug of DNA. Average CD4+ read depth in healthy donors was around 10 million reads.

Genomic DNA constituted the template upon which TCR beta VDJ and CDR3 profiling was performed. TCRdb processed the reads anew with MiXCR; each CDR3 protein has one entry. Of 200,000 to 250,000 distinct CDR3 sequences in the sample, 30% to 40% were seen once. General study findings and limits: Sharing between patients and controls was observed for around 30 CD8+ CDR3 sequences. For CD8+ Simpson's diversity, patients and controls showed no significant difference.

What was sequenced was sorted CD4+, CD8+, or CD8+CD57+ T cells (not recorded which) from PBMCs. The source is a human donor in good health, serving as a control.

CDR3 sequence: CASRVQGAPYF. In nucleotides, the CDR3 is TGTGCCAGCAGAGTCCAGGGAGCTCCCTACTTC. V usage is TRBV2 and J usage is TRBJ2-5; the D call may be TRBD1 or TRBD2 (5 bases each). Germline CDR1 and CDR2: SNHLY and FYNNEI. This CDR3 spans 11 amino acids. V lost 6 bases, J lost 14 bases, and 16 bases lay in between.